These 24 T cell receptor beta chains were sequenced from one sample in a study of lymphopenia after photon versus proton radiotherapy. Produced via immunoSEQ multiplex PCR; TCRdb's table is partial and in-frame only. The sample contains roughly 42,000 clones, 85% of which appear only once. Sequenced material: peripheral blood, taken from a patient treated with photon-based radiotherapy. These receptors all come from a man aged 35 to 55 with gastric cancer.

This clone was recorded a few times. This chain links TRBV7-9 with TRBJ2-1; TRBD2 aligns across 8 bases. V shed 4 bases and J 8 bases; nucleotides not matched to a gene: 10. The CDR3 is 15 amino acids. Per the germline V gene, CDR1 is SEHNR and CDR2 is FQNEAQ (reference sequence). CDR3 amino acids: CASSYPSGLWDEQFF. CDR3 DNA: TGTGCCAGCAGCTATCCTAGCGGGCTTTGGGATGAGCAGTTCTTC.

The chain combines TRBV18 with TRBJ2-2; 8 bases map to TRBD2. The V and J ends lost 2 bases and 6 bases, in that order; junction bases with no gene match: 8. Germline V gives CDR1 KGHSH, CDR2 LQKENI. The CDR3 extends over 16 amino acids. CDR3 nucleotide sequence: TGTGCCAGCTCACCAGTGCAACGGGGGGGAGCCGGGGAGCTGTTTTTT. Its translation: CASSPVQRGGAGELFF. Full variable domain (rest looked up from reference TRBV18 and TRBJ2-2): NAGVMQNPRHLVRRRGQEARLRCSPMKGHSHVYWYRQLPEEGLKFMVYLQKENIIDESGMPKERFSAEFPKEGPSILRIQQVVRGDSAAYFCASSPVQRGGAGELFFGEGSRLTVL.

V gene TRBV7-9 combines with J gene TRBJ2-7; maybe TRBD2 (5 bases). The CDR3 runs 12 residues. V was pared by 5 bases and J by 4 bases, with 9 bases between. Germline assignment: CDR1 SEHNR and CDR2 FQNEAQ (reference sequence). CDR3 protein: CASSPGIYEQYF. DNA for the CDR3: TGTGCCAGCAGCCCCGGGATTTACGAGCAGTACTTC.

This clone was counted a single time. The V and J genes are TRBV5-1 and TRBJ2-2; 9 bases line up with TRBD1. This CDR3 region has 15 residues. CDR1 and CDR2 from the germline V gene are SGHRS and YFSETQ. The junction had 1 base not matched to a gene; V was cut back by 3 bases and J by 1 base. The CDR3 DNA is TGCGCCAGCAGCTCGGGACAGGGGAACACCGGGGAGCTGTTTTTT. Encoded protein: CASSSGQGNTGELFF.

The CDR3 protein is CASSPGGRTDTQYF. The CDR3 DNA reads as TGTGCCAGCAGCCCAGGGGGGCGCACAGATACGCAGTATTTT. The chain uses TRBV9 and TRBJ2-3; perhaps TRBD1 as D (7 bases). The CDR3 loop spans 14 amino acids. Trimming took 4 bases from V and 1 from J, leaving 10 bases between them. Germline V gene data show CDR1 as SGDLS and CDR2 as YYNGEE.

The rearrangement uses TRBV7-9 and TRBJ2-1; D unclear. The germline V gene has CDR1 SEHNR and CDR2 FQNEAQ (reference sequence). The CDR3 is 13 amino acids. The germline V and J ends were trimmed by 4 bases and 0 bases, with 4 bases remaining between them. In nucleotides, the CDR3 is TGTGCCAGCAGCTCAGGCTCCTACAATGAGCAGTTCTTC. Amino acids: CASSSGSYNEQFF.

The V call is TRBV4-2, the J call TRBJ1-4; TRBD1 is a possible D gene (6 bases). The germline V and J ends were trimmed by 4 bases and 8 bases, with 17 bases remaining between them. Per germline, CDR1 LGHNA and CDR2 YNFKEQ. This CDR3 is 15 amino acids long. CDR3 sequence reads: CASSPRQAKGEKLFF. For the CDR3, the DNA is TGTGCCAGCAGCCCCAGACAGGCCAAAGGAGAAAAACTGTTTTTT.

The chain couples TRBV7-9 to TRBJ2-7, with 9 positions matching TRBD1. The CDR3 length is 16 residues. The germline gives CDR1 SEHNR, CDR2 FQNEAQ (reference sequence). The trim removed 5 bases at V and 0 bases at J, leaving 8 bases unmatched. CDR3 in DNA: TGTGCCAGCAGCAATCCGGGACAGGGATCCTCCTACGAGCAGTACTTC. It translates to CASSNPGQGSSYEQYF. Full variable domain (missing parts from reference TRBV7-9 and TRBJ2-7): DTGVSQNPRHKITKRGQNVTFRCDPISEHNRLYWYRQTLGQGPEFLTYFQNEAQLEKSRLLSDRFSAERPKGSFSTLEIQRTEQGDSAMYLCASSNPGQGSSYEQYFGPGTRLTVT.

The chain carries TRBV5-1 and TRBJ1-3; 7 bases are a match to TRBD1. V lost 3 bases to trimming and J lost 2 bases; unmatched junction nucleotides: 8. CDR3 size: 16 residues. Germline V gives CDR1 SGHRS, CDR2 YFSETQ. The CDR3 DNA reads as TGCGCCAGCAGCTGGGGTCAGGGGGGAGCTGGAAACACCATATATTTT. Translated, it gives CASSWGQGGAGNTIYF.

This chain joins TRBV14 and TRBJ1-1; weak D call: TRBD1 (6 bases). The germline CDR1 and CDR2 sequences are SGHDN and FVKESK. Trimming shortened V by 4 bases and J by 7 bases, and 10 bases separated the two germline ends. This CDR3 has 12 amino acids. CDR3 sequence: CASSPTGIEAFF. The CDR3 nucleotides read TGTGCCAGCAGCCCTACAGGGATTGAAGCTTTCTTT. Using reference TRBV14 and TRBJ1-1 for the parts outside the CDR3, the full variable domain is EAGVTQFPSHSVIEKGQTVTLRCDPISGHDNLYWYRRVMGKEIKFLLHFVKESKQDESGMPNNRFLAERTGGTYSTLKVQPAELEDSGVYFCASSPTGIEAFFGQGTRLTVV.

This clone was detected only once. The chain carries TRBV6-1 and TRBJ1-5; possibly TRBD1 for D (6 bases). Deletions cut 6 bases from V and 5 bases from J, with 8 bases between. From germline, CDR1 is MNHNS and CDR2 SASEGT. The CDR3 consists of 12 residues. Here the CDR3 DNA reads TGTGCCAGCAGCCAGGGGTATCAGCCCCAGCATTTT. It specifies CASSQGYQPQHF.

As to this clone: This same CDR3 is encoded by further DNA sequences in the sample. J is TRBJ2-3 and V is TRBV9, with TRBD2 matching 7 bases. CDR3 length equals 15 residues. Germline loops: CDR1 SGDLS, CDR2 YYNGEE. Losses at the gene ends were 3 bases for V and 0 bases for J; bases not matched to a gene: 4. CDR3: CASSASGTSTDTQYF. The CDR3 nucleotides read TGTGCCAGCAGCGCTAGCGGAACTAGCACAGATACGCAGTATTTT.

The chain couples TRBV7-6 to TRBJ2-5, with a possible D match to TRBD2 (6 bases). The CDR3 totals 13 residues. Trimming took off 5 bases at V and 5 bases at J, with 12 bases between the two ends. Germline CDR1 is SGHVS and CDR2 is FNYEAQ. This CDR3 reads CASSGRGRETQYF. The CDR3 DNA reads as TGTGCCAGCAGCGGGCGGGGTAGGGAGACCCAGTACTTC.

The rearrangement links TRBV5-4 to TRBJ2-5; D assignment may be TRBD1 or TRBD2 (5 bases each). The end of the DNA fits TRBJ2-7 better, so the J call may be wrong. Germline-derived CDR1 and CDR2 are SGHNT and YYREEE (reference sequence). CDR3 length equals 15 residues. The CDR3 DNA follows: TGTGCCAGCAGCTTGGTGGCTGGGGGTCCCTACGAGCAGTACTTC. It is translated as CASSLVAGGPYEQYF.

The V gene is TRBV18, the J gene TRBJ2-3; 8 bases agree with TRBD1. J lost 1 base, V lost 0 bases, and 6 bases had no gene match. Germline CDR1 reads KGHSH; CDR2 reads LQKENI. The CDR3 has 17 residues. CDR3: CASSPPTGDSGTDTQYF. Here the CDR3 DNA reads TGTGCCAGCTCACCACCGACAGGGGATAGCGGCACAGATACGCAGTATTTT.

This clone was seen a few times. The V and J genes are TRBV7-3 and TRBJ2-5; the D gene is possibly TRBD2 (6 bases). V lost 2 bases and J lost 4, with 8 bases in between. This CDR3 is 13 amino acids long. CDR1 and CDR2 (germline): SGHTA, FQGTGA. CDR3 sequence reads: CASSLRRGETQYF. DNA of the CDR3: TGTGCCAGCAGCTTACGGAGGGGAGAGACCCAGTACTTC. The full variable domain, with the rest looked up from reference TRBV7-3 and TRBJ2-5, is GAGVSQTPSNKVTEKGKYVELRCDPISGHTALYWYRQSLGQGPEFLIYFQGTGAADDSGLPNDRFFAVRPEGSVSTLKIQRTERGDSAVYLCASSLRRGETQYFGPGTRLLVL.

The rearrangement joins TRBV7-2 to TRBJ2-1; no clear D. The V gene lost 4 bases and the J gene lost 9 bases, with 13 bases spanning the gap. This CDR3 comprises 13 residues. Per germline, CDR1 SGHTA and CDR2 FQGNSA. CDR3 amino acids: CASSSPPAPEQFF. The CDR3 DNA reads TGTGCCAGCAGCTCCCCCCCCGCTCCTGAGCAGTTCTTC.

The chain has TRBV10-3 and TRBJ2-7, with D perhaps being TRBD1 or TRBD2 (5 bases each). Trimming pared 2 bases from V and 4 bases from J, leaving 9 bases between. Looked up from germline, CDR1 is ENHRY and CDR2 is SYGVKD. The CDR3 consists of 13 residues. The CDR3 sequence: CAISEKEGYEQYF. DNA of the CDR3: TGTGCCATCAGTGAGAAAGAGGGGTACGAGCAGTACTTC.

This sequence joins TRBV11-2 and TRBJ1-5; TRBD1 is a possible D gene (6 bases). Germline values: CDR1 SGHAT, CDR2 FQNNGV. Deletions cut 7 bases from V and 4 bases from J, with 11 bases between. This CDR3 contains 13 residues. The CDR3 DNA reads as TGTGCCAGCACTATAGGGGGGAATCAGCCCCAGCATTTT. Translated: CASTIGGNQPQHF.

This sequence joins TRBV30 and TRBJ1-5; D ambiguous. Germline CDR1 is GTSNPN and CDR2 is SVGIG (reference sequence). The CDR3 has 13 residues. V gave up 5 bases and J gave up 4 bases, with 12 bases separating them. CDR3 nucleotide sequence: TGTGCCTGGGATCAGGAGAAAAATCAGCCCCAGCATTTT. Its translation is CAWDQEKNQPQHF.

The CDR3 loop is CASSLAGSEAFF. In DNA, the CDR3 is TGTGCCAGCAGCCTAGCGGGGAGTGAAGCTTTCTTT. The J gene is TRBJ1-1, the V gene TRBV5-4; the D is unclear. Germline V gene data show CDR1 as SGHNT and CDR2 as YYREEE (reference sequence). V shed 4 bases and J shed 7 bases, with 11 bases lying between them. This CDR3 is built from 12 residues.

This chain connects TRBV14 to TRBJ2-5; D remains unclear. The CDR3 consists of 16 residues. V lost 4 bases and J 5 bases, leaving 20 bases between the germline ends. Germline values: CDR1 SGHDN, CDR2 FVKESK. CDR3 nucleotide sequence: TGTGCCAGCAGCCCCGCCCAGGCACCAAAGCAGGAGACCCAGTACTTC. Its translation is CASSPAQAPKQETQYF.

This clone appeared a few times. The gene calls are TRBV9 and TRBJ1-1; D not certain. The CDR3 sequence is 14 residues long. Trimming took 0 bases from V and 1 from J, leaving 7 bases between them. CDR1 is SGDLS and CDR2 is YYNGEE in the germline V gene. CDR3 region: CASSVVSANTEAFF. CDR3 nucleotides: TGTGCCAGCAGCGTAGTCTCAGCGAACACTGAAGCTTTCTTT.

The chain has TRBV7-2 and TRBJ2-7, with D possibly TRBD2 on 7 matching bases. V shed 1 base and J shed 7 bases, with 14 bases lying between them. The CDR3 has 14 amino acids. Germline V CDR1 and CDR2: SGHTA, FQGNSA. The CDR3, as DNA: TGTGCCAGCAGCTTAGGGGGGGGCAAGAGGGAGCAGTACTTC. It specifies CASSLGGGKREQYF. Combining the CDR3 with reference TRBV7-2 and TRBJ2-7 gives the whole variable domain GAGVSQSPSNKVTEKGKDVELRCDPISGHTALYWYRQSLGQGLEFLIYFQGNSAPDKSGLPSDRFSAERTGGSVSTLTIQRTQQEDSAVYLCASSLGGGKREQYFGPGTRLTVT.